This T cell receptor beta chain was captured by sequencing in a study of identical twins. This clonotype was seen many times. V shed 4 bases and J shed 3 bases, with 9 bases lying between them. The CDR3 length is 13 residues. The V gene's germline CDR1 is KGHSH and CDR2 LQKENI. TCRdb analysed the 5' RACE reads with MiXCR anew, one entry per CDR3 protein. In the table there are around 160,000 distinct CDR3 sequences, approximately 4% of which are singletons. The chain is built from TRBV18 and TRBJ1-2, with D perhaps matching TRBD1 (5 bases). Sequenced sample: memory T cells sorted from blood. The receptor's source is a man between 18 and 35 years old in good health. In DNA form, the CDR3 reads TGTGCCAGCTCACAGGGGTCGGACTATGGCTACACCTTC. Protein product: CASSQGSDYGYTF.